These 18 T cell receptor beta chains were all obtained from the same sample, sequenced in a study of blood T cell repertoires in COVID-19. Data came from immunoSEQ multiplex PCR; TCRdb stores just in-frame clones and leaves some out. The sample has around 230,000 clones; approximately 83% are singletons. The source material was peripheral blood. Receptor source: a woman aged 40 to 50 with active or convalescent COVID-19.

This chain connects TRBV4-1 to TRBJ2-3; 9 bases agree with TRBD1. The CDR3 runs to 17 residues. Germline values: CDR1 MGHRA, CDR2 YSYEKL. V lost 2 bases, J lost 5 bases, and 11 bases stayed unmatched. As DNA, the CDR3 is TGCGCCAGCAGCCAACCGGACAGGGGTCATTCCGGAGATACGCAGTATTTT. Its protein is CASSQPDRGHSGDTQYF.

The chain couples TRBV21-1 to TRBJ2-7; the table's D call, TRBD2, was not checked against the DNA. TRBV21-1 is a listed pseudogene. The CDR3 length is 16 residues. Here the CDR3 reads CASSKALETLGDEQYF. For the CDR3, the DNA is TGTGCCAGCAGCAAAGCGCTCGAGACCCTGGGAGACGAGCAGTACTTC.

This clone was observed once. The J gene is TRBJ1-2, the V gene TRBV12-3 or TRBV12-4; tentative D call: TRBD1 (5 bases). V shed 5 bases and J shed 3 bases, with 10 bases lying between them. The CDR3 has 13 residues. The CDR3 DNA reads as TGTGCCAGCAGTCCCGGGGGGGACTATGGCTACACCTTC. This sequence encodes CASSPGGDYGYTF.

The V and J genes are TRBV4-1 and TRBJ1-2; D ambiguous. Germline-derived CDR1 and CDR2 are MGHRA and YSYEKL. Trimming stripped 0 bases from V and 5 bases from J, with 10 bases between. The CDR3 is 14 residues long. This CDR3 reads CASSQEGGNYGYTF. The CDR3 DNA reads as TGCGCCAGCAGCCAAGAGGGAGGGAATTATGGCTACACCTTC.

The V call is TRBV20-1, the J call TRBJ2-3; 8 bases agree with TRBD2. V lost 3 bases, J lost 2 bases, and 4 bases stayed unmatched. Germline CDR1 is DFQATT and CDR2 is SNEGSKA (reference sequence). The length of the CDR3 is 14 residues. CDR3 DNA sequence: TGCAGTGCTAGTCTTAGCGGGAACACAGATACGCAGTATTTT. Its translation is CSASLSGNTDTQYF.

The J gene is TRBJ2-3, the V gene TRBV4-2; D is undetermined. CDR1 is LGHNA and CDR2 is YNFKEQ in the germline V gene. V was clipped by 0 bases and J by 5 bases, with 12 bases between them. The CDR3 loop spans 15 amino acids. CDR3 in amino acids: CASSQDAELGDTQYF. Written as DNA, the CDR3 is TGTGCCAGCAGCCAAGATGCGGAATTGGGAGATACGCAGTATTTT.

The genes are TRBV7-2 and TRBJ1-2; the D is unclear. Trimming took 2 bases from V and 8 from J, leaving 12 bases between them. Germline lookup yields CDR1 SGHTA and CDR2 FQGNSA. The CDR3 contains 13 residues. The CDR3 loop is CASSLLSEVGYTF. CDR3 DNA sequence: TGTGCCAGCAGCTTACTATCGGAGGTAGGCTACACCTTC. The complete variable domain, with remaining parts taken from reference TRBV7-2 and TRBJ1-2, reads GAGVSQSPSNKVTEKGKDVELRCDPISGHTALYWYRQSLGQGLEFLIYFQGNSAPDKSGLPSDRFSAERTGGSVSTLTIQRTQQEDSAVYLCASSLLSEVGYTFGSGTRLTVV.

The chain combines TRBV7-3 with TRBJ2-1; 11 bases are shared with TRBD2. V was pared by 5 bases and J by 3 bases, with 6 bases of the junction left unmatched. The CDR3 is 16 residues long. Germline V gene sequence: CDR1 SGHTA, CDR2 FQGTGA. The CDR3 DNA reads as TGTGCCAGCAGCACCACCGGGACTAGCGGCTACAATGAGCAGTTCTTC. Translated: CASSTTGTSGYNEQFF.

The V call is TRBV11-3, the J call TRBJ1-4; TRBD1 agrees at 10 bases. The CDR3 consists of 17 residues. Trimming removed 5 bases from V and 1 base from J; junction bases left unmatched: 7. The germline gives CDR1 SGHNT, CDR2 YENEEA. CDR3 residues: CASSRTGGLITNEKLFF. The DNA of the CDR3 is TGTGCCAGCAGCCGGACAGGGGGGCTAATAACTAATGAAAAACTGTTTTTT.

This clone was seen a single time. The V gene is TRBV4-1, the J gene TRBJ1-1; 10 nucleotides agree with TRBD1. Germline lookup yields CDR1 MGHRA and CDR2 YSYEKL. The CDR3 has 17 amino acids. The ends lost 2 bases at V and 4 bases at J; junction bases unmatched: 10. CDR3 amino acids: CASSQPGQGVPSTEAFF. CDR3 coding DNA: TGCGCCAGCAGCCAACCTGGACAGGGGGTGCCGAGCACTGAAGCTTTCTTT.

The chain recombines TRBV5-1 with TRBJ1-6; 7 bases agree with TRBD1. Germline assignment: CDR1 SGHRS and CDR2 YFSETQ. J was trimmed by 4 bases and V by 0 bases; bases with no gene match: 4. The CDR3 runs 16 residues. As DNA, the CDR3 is TGCGCCAGCAGCTTGGCCGGGACAGTGTATAATTCACCCCTCCACTTT. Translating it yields CASSLAGTVYNSPLHF.

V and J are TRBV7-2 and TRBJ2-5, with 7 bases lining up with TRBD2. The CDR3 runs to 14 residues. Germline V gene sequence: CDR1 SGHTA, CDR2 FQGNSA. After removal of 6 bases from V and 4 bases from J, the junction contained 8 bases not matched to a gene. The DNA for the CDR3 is TGTGCCAGCAGGATAGGACTAGGGATAGAGACCCAGTACTTC. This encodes CASRIGLGIETQYF.

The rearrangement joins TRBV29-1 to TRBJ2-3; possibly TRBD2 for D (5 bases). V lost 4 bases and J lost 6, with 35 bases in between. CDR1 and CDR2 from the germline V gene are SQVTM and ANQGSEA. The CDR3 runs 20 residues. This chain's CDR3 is CSVAASPNPSHQYPGDTQYF. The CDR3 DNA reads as TGCAGCGTTGCCGCGTCCCCGAATCCTAGCCATCAATACCCGGGGGATACGCAGTATTTT.

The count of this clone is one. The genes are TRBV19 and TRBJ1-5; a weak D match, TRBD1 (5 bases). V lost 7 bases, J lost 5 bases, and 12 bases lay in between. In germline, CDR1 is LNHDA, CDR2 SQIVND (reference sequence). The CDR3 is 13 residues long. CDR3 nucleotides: TGTGCCAGTACTCAGGGTTTGCATCAGCCCCAGCATTTT. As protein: CASTQGLHQPQHF.

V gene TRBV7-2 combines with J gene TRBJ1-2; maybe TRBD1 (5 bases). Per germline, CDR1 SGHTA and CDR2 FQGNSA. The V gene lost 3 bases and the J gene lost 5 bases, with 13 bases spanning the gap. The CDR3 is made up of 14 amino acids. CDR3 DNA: TGTGCCAGCAGCTTTCAGGGAATTTCATATGGCTACACCTTC. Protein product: CASSFQGISYGYTF.

CDR3 loop: CASSSTGTPGNTIYF. The CDR3 DNA reads as TGTGCCAGCAGTTCGACAGGGACTCCGGGAAACACCATATATTTT. The chain combines TRBV6-5 with TRBJ1-3; TRBD1 agrees at 7 bases. This CDR3 has 15 residues. Germline lookup yields CDR1 MNHEY and CDR2 SVGAGI. V was pared by 4 bases and J by 4 bases, with 7 bases of the junction left unmatched.

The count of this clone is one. CDR3 sequence (DNA): TGTGCCAGCAGCGTAGGGGTTGCGGGGGCCTCCACAGATACGCAGTATTTT. Translating gives CASSVGVAGASTDTQYF. The chain joins TRBV9 to TRBJ2-3, with D possibly TRBD2 on 7 matching bases. V lost 0 bases and J 2 bases, leaving 16 bases between the germline ends. The CDR3 is 17 amino acids. Looked up from germline, CDR1 is SGDLS and CDR2 is YYNGEE. Combining the CDR3 with reference TRBV9 and TRBJ2-3 gives the whole variable domain DSGVTQTPKHLITATGQRVTLRCSPRSGDLSVYWYQQSLDQGLQFLIQYYNGEERAKGNILERFSAQQFPDLHSELNLSSLELGDSALYFCASSVGVAGASTDTQYFGPGTRLTVL.

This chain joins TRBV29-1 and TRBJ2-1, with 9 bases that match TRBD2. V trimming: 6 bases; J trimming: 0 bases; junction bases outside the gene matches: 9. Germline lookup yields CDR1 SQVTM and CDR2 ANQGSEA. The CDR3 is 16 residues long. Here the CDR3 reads CSVNPTSGRSYNEQFF. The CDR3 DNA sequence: TGCAGCGTGAACCCGACTAGCGGCCGCTCCTACAATGAGCAGTTCTTC.